This T cell receptor (beta chain) was sequenced in a study of blood T cell repertoires in COVID-19. Overall study context: The samples span acute and convalescent COVID-19 from the United States, Italy and Spain. PBMCs, B-cell-depleted T cells, or T cells were the source of the cDNA or gDNA that made up the material.

Original data processing: Amplification from reference gene primers served as the basis for estimated nucleated cell counts. The data were produced by immunoSEQ multiplex PCR, yet TCRdb's version contains in-frame clones alone and is incomplete. V and J calls plus clone size are reproduced from that table; the DNA served to infer D and trimming. Of 200,000 to 300,000 clones listed, about 83% are singletons. V was cut by 8 bases and J by 1 base, with 11 bases left in between. The CDR3 length is 13 residues. The germline V gene has CDR1 LNHDA and CDR2 SQIVND (reference sequence). V gene TRBV19 combines with J gene TRBJ1-1; possible D gene TRBD1, 5 bases. Sequenced sample: peripheral blood. The receptor comes from a man aged 50 or older with acute or convalescent COVID-19. The CDR3 nucleotides read TGTGCCAGTTCCATGGGGGGGAACACTGAAGCTTTCTTT. Translated, it gives CASSMGGNTEAFF.